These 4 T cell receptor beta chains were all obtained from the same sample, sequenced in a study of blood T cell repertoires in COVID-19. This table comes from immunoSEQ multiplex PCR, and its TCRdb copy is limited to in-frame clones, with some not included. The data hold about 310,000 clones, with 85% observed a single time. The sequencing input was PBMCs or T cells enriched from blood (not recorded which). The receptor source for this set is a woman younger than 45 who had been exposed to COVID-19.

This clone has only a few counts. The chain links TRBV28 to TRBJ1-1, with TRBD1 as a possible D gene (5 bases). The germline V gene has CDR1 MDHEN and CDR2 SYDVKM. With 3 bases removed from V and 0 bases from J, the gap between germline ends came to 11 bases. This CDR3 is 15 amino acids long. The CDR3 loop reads CASSFTGDLNTEAFF. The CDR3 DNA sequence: TGTGCCAGCAGTTTTACGGGGGATTTGAACACTGAAGCTTTCTTT.

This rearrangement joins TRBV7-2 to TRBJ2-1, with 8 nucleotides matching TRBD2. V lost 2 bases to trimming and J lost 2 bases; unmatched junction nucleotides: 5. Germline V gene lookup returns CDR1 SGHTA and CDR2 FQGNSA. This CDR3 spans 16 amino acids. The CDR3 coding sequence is TGTGCCAGCAGCTTAAGGCGAGCGGGGGCCTACAATGAGCAGTTCTTC. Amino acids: CASSLRRAGAYNEQFF.

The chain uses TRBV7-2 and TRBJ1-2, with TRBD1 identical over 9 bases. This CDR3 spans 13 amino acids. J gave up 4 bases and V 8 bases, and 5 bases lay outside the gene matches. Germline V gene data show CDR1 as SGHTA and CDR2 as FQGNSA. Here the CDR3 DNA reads TGTGCCAGCGGACAGGGGATGGGCTATGGCTACACCTTC. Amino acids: CASGQGMGYGYTF. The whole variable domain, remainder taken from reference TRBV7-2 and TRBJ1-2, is GAGVSQSPSNKVTEKGKDVELRCDPISGHTALYWYRQSLGQGLEFLIYFQGNSAPDKSGLPSDRFSAERTGGSVSTLTIQRTQQEDSAVYLCASGQGMGYGYTFGSGTRLTVV.

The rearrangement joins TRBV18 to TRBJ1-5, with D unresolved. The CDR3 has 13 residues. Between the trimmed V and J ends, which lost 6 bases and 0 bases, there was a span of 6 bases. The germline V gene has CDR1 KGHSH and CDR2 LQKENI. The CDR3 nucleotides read TGTGCCAGCTCGTCAGATAGCAATCAGCCCCAGCATTTT. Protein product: CASSSDSNQPQHF.